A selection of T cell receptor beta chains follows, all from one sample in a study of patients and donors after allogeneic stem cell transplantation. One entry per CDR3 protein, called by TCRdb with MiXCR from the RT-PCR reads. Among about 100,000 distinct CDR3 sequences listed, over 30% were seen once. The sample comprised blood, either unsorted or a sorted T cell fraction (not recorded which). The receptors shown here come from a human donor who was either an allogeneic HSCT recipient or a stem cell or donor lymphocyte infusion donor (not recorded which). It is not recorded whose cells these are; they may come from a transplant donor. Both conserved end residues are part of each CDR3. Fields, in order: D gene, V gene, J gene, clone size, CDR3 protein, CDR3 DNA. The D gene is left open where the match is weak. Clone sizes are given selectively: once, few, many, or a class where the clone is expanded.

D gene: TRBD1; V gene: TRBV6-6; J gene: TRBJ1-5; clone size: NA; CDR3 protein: CATQGANQPQHF; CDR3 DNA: TGTGCCACTCAGGGGGCGAATCAGCCCCAGCATTTT
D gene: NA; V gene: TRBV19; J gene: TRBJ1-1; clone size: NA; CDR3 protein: CASSRADKNFRMNTEAFF; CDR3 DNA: TGTGCCAGTAGTAGAGCGGACAAAAACTTTAGGATGAACACTGAAGCTTTCTTT
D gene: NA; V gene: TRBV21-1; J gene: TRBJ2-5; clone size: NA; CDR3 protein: CASSKSEETQYF; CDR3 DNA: TGTGCCAGCAGCAAATCTGAGGAGACCCAGTACTTC
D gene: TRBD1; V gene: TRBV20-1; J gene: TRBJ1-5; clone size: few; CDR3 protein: CSASPGTGGSQPQHF; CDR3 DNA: TGCAGTGCTAGCCCCGGGACAGGGGGCTCACAGCCCCAGCATTTT
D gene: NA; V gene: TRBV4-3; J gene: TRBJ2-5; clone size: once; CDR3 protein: CASSQGLVGTETQYF; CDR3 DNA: TGCGCCAGCAGCCAAGGCCTCGTGGGGACAGAGACCCAGTACTTC
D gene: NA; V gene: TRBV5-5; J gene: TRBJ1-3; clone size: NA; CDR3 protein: CASSLVPGRRSGNTIYF; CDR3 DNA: TGTGCCAGCAGCTTGGTGCCAGGGAGACGCTCTGGAAACACCATATATTTT
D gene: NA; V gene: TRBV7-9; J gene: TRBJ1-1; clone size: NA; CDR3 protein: CASSLLGGRSEGAFF; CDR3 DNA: TGTGCCAGCAGCTTGTTGGGGGGCCGGTCAGAGGGAGCTTTCTTT
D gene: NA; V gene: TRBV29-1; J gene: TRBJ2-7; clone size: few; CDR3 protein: CSVRDQSYEQYF; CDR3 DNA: TGCAGCGTCCGGGACCAAAGCTACGAGCAGTACTTC
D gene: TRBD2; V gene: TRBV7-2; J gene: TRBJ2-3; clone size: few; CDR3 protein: CASSLGTSGKDTQYF; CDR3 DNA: TGTGCCAGCAGCTTAGGGACTAGCGGGAAAGATACGCAGTATTTT
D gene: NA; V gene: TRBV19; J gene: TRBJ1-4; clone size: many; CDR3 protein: CASSIAGEKLFF; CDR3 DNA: TGTGCCAGTAGTATAGCGGGTGAAAAACTGTTTTTT
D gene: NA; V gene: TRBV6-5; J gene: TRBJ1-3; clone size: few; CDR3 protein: CASSRTHSPGNTIYF; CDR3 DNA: TGTGCCAGCAGCCGGACCCACAGCCCTGGAAACACCATATATTTT
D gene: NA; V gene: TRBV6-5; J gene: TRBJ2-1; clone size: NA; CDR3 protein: CATTGAGGYNEQFF; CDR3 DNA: TGTGCCACCACCGGGGCAGGGGGGTACAATGAGCAGTTCTTC
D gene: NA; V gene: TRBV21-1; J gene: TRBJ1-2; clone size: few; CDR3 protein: CASSKRKNGSSYPNYGYTF; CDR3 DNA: TGTGCCAGCAGCAAGAGAAAAAATGGATCTTCCTACCCTAACTATGGCTACACCTTC
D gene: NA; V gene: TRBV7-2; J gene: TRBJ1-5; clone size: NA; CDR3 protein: CASSLVSRQPQHF; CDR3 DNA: TGTGCCAGCAGCTTAGTCTCACGTCAGCCCCAGCATTTT
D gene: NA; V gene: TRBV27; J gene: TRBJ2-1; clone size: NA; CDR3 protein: CASSGAPLGYNEQFF; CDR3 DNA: TGTGCCAGCAGTGGGGCTCCCCTGGGTTACAATGAGCAGTTCTTC
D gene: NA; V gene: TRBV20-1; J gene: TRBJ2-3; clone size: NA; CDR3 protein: CSANLVDTQYF; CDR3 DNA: TGCAGTGCTAATTTGGTAGATACGCAGTATTTT
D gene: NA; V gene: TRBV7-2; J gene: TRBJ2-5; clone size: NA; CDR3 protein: CASSPAKETQYF; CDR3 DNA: TGTGCCAGCAGCCCAGCAAAAGAGACCCAGTACTTC
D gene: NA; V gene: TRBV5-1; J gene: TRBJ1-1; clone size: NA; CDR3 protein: CASSLMGKTEAFF; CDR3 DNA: TGCGCCAGCAGCTTGATGGGGAAAACTGAAGCTTTCTTT
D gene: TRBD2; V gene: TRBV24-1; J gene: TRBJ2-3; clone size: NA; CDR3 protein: CATSDRSRLAGSTDTQYF; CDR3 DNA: TGTGCCACCAGTGACCGGAGCCGACTAGCGGGAAGCACAGATACGCAGTATTTT
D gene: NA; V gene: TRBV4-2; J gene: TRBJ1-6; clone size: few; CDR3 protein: CASSPRQVPNSPLHF; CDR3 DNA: TGTGCCAGCAGCCCGAGACAGGTCCCTAATTCACCCCTCCACTTT
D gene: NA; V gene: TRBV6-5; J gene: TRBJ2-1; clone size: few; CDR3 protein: CASSYVSGSYNEQFF; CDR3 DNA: TGTGCCAGCAGTTACGTCTCGGGTTCCTACAATGAGCAGTTCTTC
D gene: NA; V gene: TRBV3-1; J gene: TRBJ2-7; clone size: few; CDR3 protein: CASTPVGKLGSYEQYF; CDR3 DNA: TGTGCCAGCACCCCTGTGGGCAAATTGGGGTCCTACGAGCAGTACTTC
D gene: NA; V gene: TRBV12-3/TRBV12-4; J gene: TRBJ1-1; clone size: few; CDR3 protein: CASSSGRNTEAFF; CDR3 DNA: TGTGCCAGCAGCTCAGGGAGGAACACTGAAGCTTTCTTT
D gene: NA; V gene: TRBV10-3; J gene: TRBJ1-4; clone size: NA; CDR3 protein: CAISGSLDPTNEKLFF; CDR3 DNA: TGTGCCATCAGTGGTTCGTTAGACCCAACTAATGAAAAACTGTTTTTT
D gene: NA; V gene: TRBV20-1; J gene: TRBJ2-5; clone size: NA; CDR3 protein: CSATLGPAETQYF; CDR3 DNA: TGCAGTGCAACCTTAGGCCCGGCAGAGACCCAGTACTTC
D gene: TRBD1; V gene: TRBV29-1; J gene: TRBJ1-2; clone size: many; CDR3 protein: CSVEDGTGYGYTF; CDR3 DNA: TGCAGCGTTGAAGACGGGACAGGGTATGGCTACACCTTC
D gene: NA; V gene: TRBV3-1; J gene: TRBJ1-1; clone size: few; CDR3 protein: CASSQGAEAFF; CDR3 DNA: TGTGCCAGCAGCCAAGGGGCTGAAGCTTTCTTT